This TCR beta chain came from a study of T-cell reconstitution after alpha-beta-depleted transplantation in children. Notes on the study in general: One year after transplant, T-cell counts and diversity came mostly from newly produced T cells. Reportedly, roughly two months post-transplant, alpha-beta T cells arose from several hundred expanded graft clones.

Library preparation (for TCRbeta) was performed with unique molecular identifiers. TCRdb fed the PCR reads into MiXCR, producing one record per CDR3 protein. The sample has 65,000 to 75,000 distinct CDR3 sequences; roughly 5.2% are singletons. The V segment lost 4 bases and the J segment 2 bases; nucleotides outside the gene matches: 4. The CDR3 covers 15 residues. Germline values: CDR1 ENHRY, CDR2 SYGVKD. This clonotype was observed many times. What it recognizes is unknown. This TCR derives from a boy in the first two years of life who had a stem cell transplant for acute myeloid leukemia, so the T cells may come from the graft donor. V is TRBV10-3 and J is TRBJ1-5, with 8 bases that match TRBD1. The sequences come from PBMCs, mostly from graft donor cells, collected 180 days after TCRalphabeta/CD19-depleted stem cell transplant. The CDR3 DNA is TGTGCCATCAGTGGGACAGGGAAAGGCAATCAGCCCCAGCATTTT. This gives the protein CAISGTGKGNQPQHF.